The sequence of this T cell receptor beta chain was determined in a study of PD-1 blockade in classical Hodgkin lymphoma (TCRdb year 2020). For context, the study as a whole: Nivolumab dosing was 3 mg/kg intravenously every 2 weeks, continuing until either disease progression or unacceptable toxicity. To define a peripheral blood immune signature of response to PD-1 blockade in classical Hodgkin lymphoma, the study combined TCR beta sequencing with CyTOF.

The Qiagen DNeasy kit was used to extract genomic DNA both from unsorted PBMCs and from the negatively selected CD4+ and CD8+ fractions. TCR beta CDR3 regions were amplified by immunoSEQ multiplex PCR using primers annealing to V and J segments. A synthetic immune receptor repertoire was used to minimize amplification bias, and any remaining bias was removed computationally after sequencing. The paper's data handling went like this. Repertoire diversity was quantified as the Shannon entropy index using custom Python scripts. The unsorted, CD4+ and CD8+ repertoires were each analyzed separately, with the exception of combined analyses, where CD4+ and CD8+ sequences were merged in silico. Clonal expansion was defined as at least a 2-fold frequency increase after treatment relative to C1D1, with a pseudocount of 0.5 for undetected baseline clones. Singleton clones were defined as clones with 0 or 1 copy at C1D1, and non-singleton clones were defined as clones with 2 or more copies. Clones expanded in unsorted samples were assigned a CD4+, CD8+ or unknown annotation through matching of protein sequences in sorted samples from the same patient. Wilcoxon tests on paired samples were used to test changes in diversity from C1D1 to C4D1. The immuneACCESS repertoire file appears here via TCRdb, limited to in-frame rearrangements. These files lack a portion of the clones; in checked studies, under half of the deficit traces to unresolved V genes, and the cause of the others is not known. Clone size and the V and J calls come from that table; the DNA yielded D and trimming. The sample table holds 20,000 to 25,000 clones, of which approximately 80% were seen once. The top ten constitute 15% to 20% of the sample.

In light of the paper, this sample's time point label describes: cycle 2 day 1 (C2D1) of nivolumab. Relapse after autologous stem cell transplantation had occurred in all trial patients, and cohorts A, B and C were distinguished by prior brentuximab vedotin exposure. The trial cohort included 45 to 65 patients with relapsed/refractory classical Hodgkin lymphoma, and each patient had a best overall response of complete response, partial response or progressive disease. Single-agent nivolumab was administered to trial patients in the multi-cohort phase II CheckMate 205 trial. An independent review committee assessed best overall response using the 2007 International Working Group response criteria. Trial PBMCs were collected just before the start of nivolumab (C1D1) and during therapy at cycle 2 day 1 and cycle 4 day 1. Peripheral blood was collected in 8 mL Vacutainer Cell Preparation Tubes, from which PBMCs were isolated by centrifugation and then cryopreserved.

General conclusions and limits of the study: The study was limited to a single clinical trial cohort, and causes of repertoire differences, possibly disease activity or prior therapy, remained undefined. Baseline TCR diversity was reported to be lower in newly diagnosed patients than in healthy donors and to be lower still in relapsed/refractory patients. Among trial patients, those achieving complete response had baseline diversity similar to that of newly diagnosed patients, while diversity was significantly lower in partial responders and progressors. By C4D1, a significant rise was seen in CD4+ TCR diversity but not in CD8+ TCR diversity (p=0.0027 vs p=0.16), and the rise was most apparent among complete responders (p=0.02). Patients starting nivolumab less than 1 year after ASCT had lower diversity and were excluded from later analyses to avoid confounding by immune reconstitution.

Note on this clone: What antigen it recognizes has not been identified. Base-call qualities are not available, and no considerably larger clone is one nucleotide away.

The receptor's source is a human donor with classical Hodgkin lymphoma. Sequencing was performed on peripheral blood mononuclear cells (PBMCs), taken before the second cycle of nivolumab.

At the DNA level, the sequence is TGTGCCAGCACTAACGACCGGGACTTCTCCTACAATGAGCAGTTCTTC. Its amino acids are CASTNDRDFSYNEQFF. The chain uses TRBV28 and TRBJ2-1; the D region possibly corresponds to TRBD2 (6 bases align). Relative to germline, V is 7 bases shorter and J is 0 bases shorter, with 16 bases between their ends. CDR1 is given as MDHEN and CDR2 as SYDVKM, both from the germline V gene. The CDR3 goes from the cysteine to the phenylalanine over 16 residues. Just the 48-base CDR3 DNA is kept, in frame starting at base 1.